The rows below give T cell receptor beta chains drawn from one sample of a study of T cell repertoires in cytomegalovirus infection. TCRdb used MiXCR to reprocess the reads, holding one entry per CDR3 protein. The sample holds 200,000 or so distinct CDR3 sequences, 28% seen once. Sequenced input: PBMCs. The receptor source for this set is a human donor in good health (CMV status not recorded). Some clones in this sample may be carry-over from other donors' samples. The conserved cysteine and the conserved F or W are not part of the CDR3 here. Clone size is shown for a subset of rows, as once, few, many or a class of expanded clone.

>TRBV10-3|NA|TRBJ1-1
ATIGGGTEAF
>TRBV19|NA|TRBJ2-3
ASSIAGGTDTQY
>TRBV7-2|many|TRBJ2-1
ASSLVLAGYNEQF
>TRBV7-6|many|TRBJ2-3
ASSLDPRSTDTQY
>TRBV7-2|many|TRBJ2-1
ASSPGETYNEQF
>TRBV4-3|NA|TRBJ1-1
ASSQGVDHEAF
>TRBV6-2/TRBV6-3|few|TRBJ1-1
ASRTGTTEAF
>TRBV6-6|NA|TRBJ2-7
ASSYSSSYEQY
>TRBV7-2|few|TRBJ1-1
ASSLVSGLNTEAF
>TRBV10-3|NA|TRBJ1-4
ATRQGVGEKLF
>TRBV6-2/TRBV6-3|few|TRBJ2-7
ASNPGGADENGEQY
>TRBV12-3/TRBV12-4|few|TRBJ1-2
ASRRGTGEGKGYT
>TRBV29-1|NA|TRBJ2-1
SVEGVSGGYNEQF
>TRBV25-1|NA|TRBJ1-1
ASSGLVPTEAF
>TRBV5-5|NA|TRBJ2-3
ASGRAGADTDTQY
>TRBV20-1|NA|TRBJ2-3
SARNDNKGQY
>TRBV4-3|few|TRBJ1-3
ASRSAGDTIY
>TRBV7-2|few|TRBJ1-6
ASRTGQGRNNSPLH
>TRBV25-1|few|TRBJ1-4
ASSVKNEKLF
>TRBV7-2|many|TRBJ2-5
ASSQLGRETQY
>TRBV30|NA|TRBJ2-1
AWSVLGAGGRNEQF
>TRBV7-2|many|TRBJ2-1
ASSLETYSSSYNEQF
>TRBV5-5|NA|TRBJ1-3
ASSLVWPLSSGNTIY
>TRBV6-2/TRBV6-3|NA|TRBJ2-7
ASSMNPGLAGSYEQY
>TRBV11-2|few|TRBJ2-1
ASSYTASSYNEQF
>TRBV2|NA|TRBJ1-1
ASSSPEAGGTEAF
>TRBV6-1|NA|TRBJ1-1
ASSEWGTLGLNTEAF
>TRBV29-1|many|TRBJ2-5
SVVGTSGDRVGETQY
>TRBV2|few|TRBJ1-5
ASSELKDSHQPQH
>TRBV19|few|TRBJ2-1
ASSTAQRSEQF
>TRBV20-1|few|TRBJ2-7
SARGEGQGNYEQY
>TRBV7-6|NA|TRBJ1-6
ASSLSGLRDSADSPLH
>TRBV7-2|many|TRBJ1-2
ASSHNTAGGSPWGYT
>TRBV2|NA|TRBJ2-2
ASSQIQGATGELF
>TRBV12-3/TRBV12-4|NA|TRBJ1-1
ASSLGPAEAF
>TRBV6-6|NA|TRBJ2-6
ASSTTTGGLSGANVLT
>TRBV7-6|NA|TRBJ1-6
DSSHRQGNSPLH
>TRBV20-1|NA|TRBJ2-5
SATGLNIKETQY
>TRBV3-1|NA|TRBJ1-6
ASSQDIYSPLH
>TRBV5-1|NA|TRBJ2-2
ASSLDEAGELF
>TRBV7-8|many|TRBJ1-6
ASTTYPLDRSRYNSPLH
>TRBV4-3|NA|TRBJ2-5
ASSQDGGTGGTQY
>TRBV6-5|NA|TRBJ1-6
ASMIQGAWNSPLH
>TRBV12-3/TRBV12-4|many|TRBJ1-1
ASSAGLMNTEAF
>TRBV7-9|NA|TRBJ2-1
ASSLRTGFGNEQF
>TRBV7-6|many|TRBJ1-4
ASSAGQPATNEKLF
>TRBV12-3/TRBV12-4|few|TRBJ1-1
ASSLQTSPGRAF
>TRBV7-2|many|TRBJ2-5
ASGASVETQY